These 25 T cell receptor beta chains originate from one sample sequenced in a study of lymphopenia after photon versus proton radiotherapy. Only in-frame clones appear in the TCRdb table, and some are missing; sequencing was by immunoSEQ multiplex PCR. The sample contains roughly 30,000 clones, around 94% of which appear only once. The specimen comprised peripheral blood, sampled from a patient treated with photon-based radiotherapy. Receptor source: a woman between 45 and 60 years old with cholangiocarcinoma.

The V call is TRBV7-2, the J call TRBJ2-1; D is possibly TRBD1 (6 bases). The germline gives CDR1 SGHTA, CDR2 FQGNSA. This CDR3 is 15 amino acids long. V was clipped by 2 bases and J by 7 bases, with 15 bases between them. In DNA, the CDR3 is TGTGCCAGCAGCTTATGGAACAGGGCGGAAAATGAGCAGTTCTTC. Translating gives CASSLWNRAENEQFF.

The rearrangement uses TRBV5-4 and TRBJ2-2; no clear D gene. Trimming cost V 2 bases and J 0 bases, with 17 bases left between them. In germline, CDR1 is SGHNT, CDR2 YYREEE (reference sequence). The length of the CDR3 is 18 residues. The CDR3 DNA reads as TGTGCCAGCAGCTTCTCATTCGGGTCCTCTACGAACACCGGGGAGCTGTTTTTT. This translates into CASSFSFGSSTNTGELFF.

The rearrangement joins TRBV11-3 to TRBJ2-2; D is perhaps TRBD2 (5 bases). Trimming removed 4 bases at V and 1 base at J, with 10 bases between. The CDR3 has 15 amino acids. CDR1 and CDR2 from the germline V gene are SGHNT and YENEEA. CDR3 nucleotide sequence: TGTGCCAGCAGCTCCCCCGGGGAGAACACCGGGGAGCTGTTTTTT. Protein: CASSSPGENTGELFF.

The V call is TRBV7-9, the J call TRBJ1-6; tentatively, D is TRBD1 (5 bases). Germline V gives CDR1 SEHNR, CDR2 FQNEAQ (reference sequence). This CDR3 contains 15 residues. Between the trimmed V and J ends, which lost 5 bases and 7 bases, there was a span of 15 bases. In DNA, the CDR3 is TGTGCCAGCAGCCGCGGGGGAACCGCGAATTCACCCCTCCACTTT. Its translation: CASSRGGTANSPLHF.

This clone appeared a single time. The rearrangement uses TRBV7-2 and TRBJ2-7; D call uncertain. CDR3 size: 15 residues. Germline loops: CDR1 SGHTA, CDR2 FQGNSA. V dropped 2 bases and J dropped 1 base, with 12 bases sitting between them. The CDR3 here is CASSLRQASSYEQYF. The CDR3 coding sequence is TGTGCCAGCAGCTTACGCCAGGCTTCATCCTACGAGCAGTACTTC.

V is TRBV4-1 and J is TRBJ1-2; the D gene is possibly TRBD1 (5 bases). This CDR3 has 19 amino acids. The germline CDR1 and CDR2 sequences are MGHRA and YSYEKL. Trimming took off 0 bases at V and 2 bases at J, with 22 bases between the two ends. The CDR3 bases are TGCGCCAGCAGCCAAGACGACCAGGGTACTCGTAGGGGAAACTATGGCTACACCTTC. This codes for CASSQDDQGTRRGNYGYTF.

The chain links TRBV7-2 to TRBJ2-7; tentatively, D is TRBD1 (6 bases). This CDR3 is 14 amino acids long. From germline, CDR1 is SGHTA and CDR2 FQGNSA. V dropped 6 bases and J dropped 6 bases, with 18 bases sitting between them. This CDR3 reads CASRRGYRALEQYF. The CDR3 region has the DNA TGTGCCAGCAGGAGGGGGTACAGGGCCCTCGAGCAGTACTTC.

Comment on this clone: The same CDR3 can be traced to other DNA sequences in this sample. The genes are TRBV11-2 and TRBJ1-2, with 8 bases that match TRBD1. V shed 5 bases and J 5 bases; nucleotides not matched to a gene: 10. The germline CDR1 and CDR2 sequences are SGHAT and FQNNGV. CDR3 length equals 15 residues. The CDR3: CASSLRQGWLYGYTF. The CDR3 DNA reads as TGTGCCAGCAGCCTCCGACAGGGGTGGTTGTATGGCTACACCTTC.

The CDR3 here is CASSGRRDRNNEQFF. The CDR3 bases are TGTGCCAGCAGCGGGAGGAGGGACAGAAACAATGAGCAGTTCTTC. This chain joins TRBV7-2 and TRBJ2-1; D perhaps matches TRBD1 (7 bases). The germline gives CDR1 SGHTA, CDR2 FQGNSA. There are 15 residues in the CDR3. Between the trimmed V and J ends, which lost 5 bases and 5 bases, there was a span of 16 bases.

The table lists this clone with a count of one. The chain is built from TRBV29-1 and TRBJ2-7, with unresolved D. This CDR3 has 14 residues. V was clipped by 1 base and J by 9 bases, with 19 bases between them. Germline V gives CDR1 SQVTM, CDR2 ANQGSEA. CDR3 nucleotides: TGCAGCGTTGAAGTACAACCTACCTCGAAAGGGCAGTACTTC. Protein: CSVEVQPTSKGQYF.

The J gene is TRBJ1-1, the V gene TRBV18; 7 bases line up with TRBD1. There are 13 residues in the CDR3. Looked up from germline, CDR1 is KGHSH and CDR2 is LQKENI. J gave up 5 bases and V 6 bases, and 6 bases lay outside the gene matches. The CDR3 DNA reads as TGTGCCAGCTCCCCAGGGGGTCGGACTGAAGCTTTCTTT. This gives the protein CASSPGGRTEAFF. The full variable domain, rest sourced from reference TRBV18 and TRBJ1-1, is NAGVMQNPRHLVRRRGQEARLRCSPMKGHSHVYWYRQLPEEGLKFMVYLQKENIIDESGMPKERFSAEFPKEGPSILRIQQVVRGDSAAYFCASSPGGRTEAFFGQGTRLTVV.

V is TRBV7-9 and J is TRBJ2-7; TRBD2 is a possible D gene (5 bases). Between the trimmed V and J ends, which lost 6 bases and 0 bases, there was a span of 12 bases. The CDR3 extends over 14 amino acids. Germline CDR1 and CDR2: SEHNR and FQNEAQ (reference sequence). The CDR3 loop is CASSRLAGSYEQYF. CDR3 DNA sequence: TGTGCCAGCAGTCGCCTGGCGGGCTCCTACGAGCAGTACTTC.

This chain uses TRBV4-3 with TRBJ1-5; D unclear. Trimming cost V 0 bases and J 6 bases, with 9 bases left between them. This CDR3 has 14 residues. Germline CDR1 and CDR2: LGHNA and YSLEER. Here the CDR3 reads CASSQETGPQPQHF. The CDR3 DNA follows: TGCGCCAGCAGCCAAGAGACCGGGCCTCAGCCCCAGCATTTT.

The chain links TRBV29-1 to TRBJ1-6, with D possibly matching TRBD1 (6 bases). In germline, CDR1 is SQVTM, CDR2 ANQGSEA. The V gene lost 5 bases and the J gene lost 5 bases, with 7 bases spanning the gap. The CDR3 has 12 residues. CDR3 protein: CSVRDNNSPLHF. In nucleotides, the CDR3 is TGCAGCGTTCGGGACAATAATTCACCCCTCCACTTT.

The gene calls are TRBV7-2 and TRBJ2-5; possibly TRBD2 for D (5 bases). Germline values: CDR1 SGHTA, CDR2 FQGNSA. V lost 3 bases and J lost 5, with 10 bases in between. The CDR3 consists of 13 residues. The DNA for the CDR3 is TGTGCCAGCAGCTTCGCCCAGCGGGAGACCCAGTACTTC. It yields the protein CASSFAQRETQYF.

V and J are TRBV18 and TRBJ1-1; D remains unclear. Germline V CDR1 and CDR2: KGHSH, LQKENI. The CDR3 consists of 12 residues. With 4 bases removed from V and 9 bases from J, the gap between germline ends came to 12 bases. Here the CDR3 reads CASSHTRTQAFF. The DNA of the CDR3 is TGTGCCAGCTCACATACGCGGACCCAAGCTTTCTTT.

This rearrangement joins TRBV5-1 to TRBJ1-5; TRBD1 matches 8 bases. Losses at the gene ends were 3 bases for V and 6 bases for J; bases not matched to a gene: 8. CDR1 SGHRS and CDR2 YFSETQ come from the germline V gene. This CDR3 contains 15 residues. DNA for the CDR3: TGCGCCAGCAGCTACCAGGGGGCTCAGGGTCAGCCCCAGCATTTT. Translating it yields CASSYQGAQGQPQHF.

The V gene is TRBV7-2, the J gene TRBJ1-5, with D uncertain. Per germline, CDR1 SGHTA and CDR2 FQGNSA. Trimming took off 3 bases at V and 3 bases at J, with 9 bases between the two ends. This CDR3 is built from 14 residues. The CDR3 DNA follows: TGTGCCAGCAGCTTGGACGGTCCCAATCAGCCCCAGCATTTT. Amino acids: CASSLDGPNQPQHF.

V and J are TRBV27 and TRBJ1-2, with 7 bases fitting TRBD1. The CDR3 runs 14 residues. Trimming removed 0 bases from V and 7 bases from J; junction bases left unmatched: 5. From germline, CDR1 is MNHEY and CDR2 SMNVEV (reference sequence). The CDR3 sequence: CASSLSRQGRGYTF. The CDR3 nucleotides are TGTGCCAGCAGTTTATCTCGACAGGGCCGTGGCTACACCTTC.

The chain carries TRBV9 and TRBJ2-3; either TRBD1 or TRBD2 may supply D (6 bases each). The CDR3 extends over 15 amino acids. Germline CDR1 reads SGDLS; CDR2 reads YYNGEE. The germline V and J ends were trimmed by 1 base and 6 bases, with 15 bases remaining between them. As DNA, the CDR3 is TGTGCCAGCAGCGTAAAGGGGGGAGCTAGGGATACGCAGTATTTT. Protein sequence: CASSVKGGARDTQYF.

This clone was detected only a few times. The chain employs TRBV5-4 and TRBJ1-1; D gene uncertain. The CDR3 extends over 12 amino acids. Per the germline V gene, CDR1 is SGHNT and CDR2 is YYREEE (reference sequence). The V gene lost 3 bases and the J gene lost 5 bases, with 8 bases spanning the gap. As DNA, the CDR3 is TGTGCCAGCAGCTCCGATAGGACTGAAGCTTTCTTT. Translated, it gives CASSSDRTEAFF. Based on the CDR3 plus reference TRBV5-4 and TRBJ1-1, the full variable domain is ETGVTQSPTHLIKTRGQQVTLRCSSQSGHNTVSWYQQALGQGPQFIFQYYREEENGRGNFPPRFSGLQFPNYSSELNVNALELDDSALYLCASSSDRTEAFFGQGTRLTVV.

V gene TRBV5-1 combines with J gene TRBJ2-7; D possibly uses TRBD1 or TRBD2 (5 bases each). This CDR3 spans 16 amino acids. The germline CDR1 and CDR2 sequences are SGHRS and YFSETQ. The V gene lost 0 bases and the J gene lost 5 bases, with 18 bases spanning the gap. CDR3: CASSLGTGTRNHEQYF. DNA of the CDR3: TGCGCCAGCAGCTTGGGGACTGGGACGCGGAATCACGAGCAGTACTTC.

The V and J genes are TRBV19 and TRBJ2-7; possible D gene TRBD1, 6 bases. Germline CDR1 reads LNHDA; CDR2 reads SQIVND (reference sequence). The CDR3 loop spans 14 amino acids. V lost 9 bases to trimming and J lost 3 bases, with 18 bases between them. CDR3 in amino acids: CASATGHAGYEQYF. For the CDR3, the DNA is TGTGCCAGCGCGACAGGCCACGCGGGCTACGAGCAGTACTTC.

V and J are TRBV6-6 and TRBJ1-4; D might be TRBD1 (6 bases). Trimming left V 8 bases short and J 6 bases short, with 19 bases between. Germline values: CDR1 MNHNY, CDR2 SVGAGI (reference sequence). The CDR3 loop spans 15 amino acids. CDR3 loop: CASGGLRGVDEKLFF. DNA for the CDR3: TGTGCCAGCGGAGGCTTGAGGGGGGTAGATGAAAAACTGTTTTTT.

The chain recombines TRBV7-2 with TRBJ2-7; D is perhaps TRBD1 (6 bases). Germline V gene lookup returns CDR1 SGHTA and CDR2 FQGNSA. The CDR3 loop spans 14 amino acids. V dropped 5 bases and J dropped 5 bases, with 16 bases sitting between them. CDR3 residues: CASSPLTGIHEQYF. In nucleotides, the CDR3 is TGTGCCAGCAGCCCCCTCACAGGGATCCACGAGCAGTACTTC.